The sequence of this T cell receptor (beta chain) was determined in a study of OX40 agonist ivuxolimab in advanced cancers. For the study at large: The patients received ivuxolimab by intravenous route every 2 weeks at 0.01 to 10 mg/kg. Two cutaneous melanoma patients and one hepatocellular carcinoma patient, three in all, had partial responses.

Germline assignment: CDR1 MNHNY and CDR2 SVGAGI (reference sequence). The CDR3 contains 12 residues. Trimming removed 6 bases at V and 5 bases at J, with 10 bases between. This clone was seen once. The method was immunoSEQ multiplex PCR; TCRdb's version includes in-frame clones alone and lacks a portion of them. This sample has roughly 82,000 clones, with 89% found just once. The origin of this receptor is an adult with an advanced solid tumor such as melanoma, head and neck, liver or kidney cancer. The rearrangement uses TRBV6-6 and TRBJ2-5; unclear D gene. The source was CD4+ or CD8+ T cells sorted from blood, collected in a trial of the OX40 agonist ivuxolimab. CDR3 protein: CASSSHRETQYF. DNA of the CDR3: TGTGCCAGCAGCTCCCATAGGGAGACCCAGTACTTC.